The clone carrying this T cell receptor beta chain has only a few counts. What it recognizes is unknown. Trimming removed 3 bases at V and 6 bases at J, with 18 bases between. The CDR3 loop spans 16 amino acids. The germline V gene encodes CDR1 MGHRA and CDR2 YSYEKL. The sample is drawn from a study of T cell repertoires in cytomegalovirus infection. In the study overall: Recently identified HLA-C-restricted CMV epitopes were used, and well-studied HLA-B-restricted CMV epitopes were used as well. Study-level results: There were HLA-C-restricted CMV-specific TCR beta clonotypes dominating the ex vivo response. Identification of carriers of CMV plus the relevant HLA was achieved through cumulative public TCR beta family frequency.

TCRdb ran MiXCR on the reads and lists one entry per CDR3 protein. The sample lists some 270,000 distinct CDR3 sequences, about 20% occurring once. The clonotype originates from a human donor in good health (CMV status not recorded). Some clones in this sample may be carry-over from other donors' samples. The specimen comprised cultured PBMCs, sampled from culture after CMV antigen stimulation. This chain uses TRBV4-1 with TRBJ2-1; the D gene is possibly TRBD2 (7 bases). CDR3 coding DNA: TGCGCCAGCAGCCACCTTGGGGGGGGCCAGAGCAATGAGCAGTTCTTC. It yields the protein CASSHLGGGQSNEQFF.